This TCR beta chain was sequenced during a study of T cell responses to AZD1222 COVID-19 vaccine (dated by TCRdb to 2020 to 2022). Describing the broader study: TCR sequencing was performed for about 250 trial participants, of whom around 200 were given two doses of AZD1222 and around 25 were given two doses of MenACWY control vaccine. Trial participants were enrolled by age into 18-55, 56-69 and 70-plus year subgroups, with around 140, 26 and 57 TCR-sequenced participants respectively. General conclusions and limits of the study: No day 14 peak-response samples were available, so repertoires were characterized only after the peak T cell response. Conclusions about previously exposed vaccinees were limited because only six AZD1222 recipients were SARS-CoV-2 seropositive at baseline. In the small 56-69-year group, the increase in depth fell short of significance, most likely because of low power. The vaccine-associated CD4 TCRs covered the entire spike protein, and the dominant responses fell in regions 160-218 and 743-854. Participants were mostly white British, with more females than males. The authors suggested clonal diversity may have been underestimated. A significant rise in spike-specific TCR breadth and depth was observed after two AZD1222 doses relative to day 0 and relative to MenACWY recipients. Nearly half of unique spike-specific TCRs reportedly recognized epitopes outside regions mutated in the B.1.351 and B.1.1.7 variants.

In the germline V gene, CDR1 corresponds to SGDLS and CDR2 to YYNGEE. Trimming removed 0 bases from V and 3 bases from J; the gene matches leave 5 bases unexplained. Taken from cysteine to phenylalanine, the CDR3 has 15 residues. Only the CDR3 region is kept as DNA, spanning 45 bases read in frame from base 1. This clone has a single count. Its antigen specificity is not known. Base-call qualities are not available, and no considerably larger clone is one nucleotide away. In light of the paper, this sample's time point label describes: baseline before first vaccination. In the paper's terms, the treatment or condition label means: meningococcal conjugate vaccine given as trial control. Vaccinee samples were obtained from the UK trials COV001 and COV002, which included a single-blind randomized controlled phase 2/3 trial of AZD1222 (ChAdOx1 nCoV-19) in healthy adults. For TCRbeta chain sequencing, PBMC samples from trial participants were taken at day 0 and at day 28 after the second dose.

The CDR3 regions of human TCRbeta chains were analyzed by immunosequencing. As for the original processing: Repertoire TCRs were matched against a reference library of SARS-CoV-2-specific TCRs generated with the MIRA antigen-specificity platform. Breadth was defined as the fraction of unique TCRs that were SARS-CoV-2-associated. Depth was defined as the fraction of total T cells that were SARS-CoV-2-associated. Each spike-specific TCR was assigned to its reactive spike region and to a CD4 or CD8 class using the MIRA data. Log10-transformed breadth and depth values were compared by one-way ANOVA with Sidak's multiple comparisons tests. The table was pulled from immuneACCESS by TCRdb, which kept in-frame rearrangements only. Such tables lose some clones; where checked, under half of the loss comes from unresolved V genes, and the rest has no known cause. The DNA gave D and trimming, while V, J and clone size come from that table. Within this sample are roughly 200,000 clones, with about 93% of them counted one time only. The ten largest clones represent around 1% of the sample.

The sequenced sample was peripheral blood, obtained on day 0 of MenACWY control vaccination. The rearrangement joined TRBV9 to TRBJ2-5, with 7 central nucleotides matching TRBD2. This clonotype originated in an adult in good health. The CDR3 corresponds to CASSVVQGREETQYF. The DNA reads as follows: TGTGCCAGCAGCGTAGTCCAAGGGAGGGAAGAGACCCAGTACTTC. The variable domain in full, with residues beyond the CDR3 obtained from the reference TRBV9 and TRBJ2-5 genes, is DSGVTQTPKHLITATGQRVTLRCSPRSGDLSVYWYQQSLDQGLQFLIQYYNGEERAKGNILERFSAQQFPDLHSELNLSSLELGDSALYFCASSVVQGREETQYFGPGTRLLVL.